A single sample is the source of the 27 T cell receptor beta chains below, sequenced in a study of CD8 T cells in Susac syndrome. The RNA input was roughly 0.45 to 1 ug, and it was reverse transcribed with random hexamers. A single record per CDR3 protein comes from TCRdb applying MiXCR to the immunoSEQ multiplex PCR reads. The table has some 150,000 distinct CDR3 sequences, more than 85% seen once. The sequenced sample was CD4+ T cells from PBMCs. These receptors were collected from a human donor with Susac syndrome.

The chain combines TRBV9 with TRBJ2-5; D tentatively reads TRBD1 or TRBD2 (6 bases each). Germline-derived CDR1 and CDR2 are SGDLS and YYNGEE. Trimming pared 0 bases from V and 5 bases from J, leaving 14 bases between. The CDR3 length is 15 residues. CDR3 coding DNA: TGTGCCAGCAGCGTAGCTACGGGGGCGGGGGAGACCCAGTACTTC. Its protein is CASSVATGAGETQYF.

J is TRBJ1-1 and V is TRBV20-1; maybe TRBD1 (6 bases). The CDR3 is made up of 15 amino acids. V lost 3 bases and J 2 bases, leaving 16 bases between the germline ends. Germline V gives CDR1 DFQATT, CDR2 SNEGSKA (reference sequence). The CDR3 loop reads CSASPQGKGNTEAFF. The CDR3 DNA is TGCAGTGCTAGCCCCCAGGGGAAAGGTAACACTGAAGCTTTCTTT.

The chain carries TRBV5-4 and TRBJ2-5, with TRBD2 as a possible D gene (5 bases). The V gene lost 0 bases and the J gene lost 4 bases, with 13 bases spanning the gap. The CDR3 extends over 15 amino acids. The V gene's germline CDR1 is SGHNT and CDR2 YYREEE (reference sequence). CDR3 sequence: CASSLAGVSGETQYF. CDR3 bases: TGTGCCAGCAGCTTGGCCGGGGTGTCCGGAGAGACCCAGTACTTC.

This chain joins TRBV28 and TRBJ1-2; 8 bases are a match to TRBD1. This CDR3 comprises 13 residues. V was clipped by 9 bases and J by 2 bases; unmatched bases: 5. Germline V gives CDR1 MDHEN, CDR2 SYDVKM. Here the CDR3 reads CASSGQGNYGYTF. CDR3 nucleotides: TGTGCCAGTTCCGGACAGGGCAACTATGGCTACACCTTC.

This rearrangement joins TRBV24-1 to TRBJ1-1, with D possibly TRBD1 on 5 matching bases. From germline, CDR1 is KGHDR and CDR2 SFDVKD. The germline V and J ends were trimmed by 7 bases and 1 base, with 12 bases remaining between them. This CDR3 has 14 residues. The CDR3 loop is CATRRRGENTEAFF. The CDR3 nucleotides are TGTGCCACCAGGAGACGGGGGGAGAACACTGAAGCTTTCTTT.

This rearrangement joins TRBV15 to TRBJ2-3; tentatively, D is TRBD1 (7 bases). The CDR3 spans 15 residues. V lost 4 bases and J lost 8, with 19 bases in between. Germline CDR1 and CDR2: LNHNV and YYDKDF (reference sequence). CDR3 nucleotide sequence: TGTGCCACCAGCAACTGGGACAGCGGAGGGGGTACGCAGTATTTT. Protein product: CATSNWDSGGGTQYF.

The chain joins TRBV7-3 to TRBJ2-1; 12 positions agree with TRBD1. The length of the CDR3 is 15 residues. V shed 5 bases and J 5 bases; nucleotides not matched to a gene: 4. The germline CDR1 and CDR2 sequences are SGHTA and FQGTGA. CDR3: CASSMGQGANNEQFF. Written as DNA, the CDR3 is TGTGCCAGCAGCATGGGACAGGGGGCGAACAATGAGCAGTTCTTC.

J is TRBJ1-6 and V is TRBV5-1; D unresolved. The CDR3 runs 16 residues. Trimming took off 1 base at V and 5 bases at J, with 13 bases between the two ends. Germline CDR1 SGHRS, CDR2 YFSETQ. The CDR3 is CASSLKSVSNNSPLHF. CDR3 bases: TGCGCCAGCAGCTTGAAGTCAGTTTCTAATAATTCACCCCTCCACTTT.

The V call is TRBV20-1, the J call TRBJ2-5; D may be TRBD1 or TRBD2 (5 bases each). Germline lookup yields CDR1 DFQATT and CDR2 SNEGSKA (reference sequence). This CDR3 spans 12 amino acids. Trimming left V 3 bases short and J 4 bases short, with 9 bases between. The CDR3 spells CSARDTRETQYF. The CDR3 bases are TGCAGTGCTAGGGACACTAGAGAGACCCAGTACTTC.

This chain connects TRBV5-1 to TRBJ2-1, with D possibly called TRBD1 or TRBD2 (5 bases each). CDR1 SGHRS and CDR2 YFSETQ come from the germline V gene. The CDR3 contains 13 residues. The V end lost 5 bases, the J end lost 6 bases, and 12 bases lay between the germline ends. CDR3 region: CASRRGERNEQFF. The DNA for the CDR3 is TGCGCCAGCAGACGAGGGGAACGCAATGAGCAGTTCTTC.

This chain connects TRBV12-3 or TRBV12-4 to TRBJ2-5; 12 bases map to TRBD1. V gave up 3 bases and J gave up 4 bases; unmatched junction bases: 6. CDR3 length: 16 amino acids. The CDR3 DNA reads TGTGCCAGCAGTTTGGGGGACAGGGGGCGTTCAGAGACCCAGTACTTC. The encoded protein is CASSLGDRGRSETQYF.

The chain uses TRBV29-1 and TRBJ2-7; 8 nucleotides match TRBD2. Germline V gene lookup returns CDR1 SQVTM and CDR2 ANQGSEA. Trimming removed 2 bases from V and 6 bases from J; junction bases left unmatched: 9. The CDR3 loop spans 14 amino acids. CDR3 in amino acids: CSVERLATRGEQYF. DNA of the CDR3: TGCAGCGTTGAAAGACTAGCGACACGGGGCGAGCAGTACTTC.

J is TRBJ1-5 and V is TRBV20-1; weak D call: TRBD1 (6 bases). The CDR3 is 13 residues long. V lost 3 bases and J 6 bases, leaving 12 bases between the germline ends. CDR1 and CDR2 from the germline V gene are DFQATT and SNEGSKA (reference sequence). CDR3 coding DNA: TGCAGTGCTAGGACAGGCCACGGTCAGCCCCAGCATTTT. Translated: CSARTGHGQPQHF.

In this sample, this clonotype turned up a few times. CDR3 bases: TGTGCCAGCAGTCTTCTAGCGGGGGCCACCGGGGAGCTGTTTTTT. Translation gives CASSLLAGATGELFF. The chain couples TRBV2 to TRBJ2-2; 10 bases agree with TRBD2. The CDR3 is made up of 15 amino acids. Germline lookup yields CDR1 SNHLY and CDR2 FYNNEI. The V segment lost 5 bases and the J segment 4 bases; nucleotides outside the gene matches: 4.

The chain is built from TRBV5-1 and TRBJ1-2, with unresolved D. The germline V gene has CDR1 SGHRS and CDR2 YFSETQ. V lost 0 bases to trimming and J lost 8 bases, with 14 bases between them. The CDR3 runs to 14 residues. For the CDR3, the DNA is TGCGCCAGCAGCTTGGGTCCGACGTCGGGAGGCTACACCTTC. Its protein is CASSLGPTSGGYTF.

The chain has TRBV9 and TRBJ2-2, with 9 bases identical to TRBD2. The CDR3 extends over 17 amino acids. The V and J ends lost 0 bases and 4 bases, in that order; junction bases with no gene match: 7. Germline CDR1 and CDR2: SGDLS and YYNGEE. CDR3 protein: CASSVVGGGAFTGELFF. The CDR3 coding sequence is TGTGCCAGCAGCGTAGTAGGCGGGGGGGCCTTCACCGGGGAGCTGTTTTTT.

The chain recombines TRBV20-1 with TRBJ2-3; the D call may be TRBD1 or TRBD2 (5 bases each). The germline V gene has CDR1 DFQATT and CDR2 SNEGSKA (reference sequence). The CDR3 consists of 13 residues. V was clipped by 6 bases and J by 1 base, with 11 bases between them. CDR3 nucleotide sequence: TGCAGTGCCGGGGCCGTTGGCACAGATACGCAGTATTTT. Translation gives CSAGAVGTDTQYF.

In nucleotides, the CDR3 is TGTGCCTGGCTCGGTACAGGGCGACACGAGCAGTACTTC. It is translated as CAWLGTGRHEQYF. The gene calls are TRBV30 and TRBJ2-7; D is perhaps TRBD1 (6 bases). Trimming stripped 5 bases from V and 5 bases from J, with 16 bases between. The CDR3 is made up of 13 amino acids. CDR1 and CDR2 from the germline V gene are GTSNPN and SVGIG (reference sequence).

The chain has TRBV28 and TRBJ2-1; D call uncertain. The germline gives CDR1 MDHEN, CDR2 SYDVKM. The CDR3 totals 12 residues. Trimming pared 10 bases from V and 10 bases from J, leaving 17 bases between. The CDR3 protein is CATLDFRREQFF. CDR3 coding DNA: TGTGCCACCCTCGACTTTCGTCGGGAGCAGTTCTTC.

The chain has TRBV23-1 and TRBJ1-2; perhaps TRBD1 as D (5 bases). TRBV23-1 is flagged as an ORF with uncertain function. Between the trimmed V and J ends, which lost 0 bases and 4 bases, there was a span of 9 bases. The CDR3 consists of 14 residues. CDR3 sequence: CASSQSGRAYGYTF. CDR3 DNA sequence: TGCGCCAGCAGTCAATCGGGCAGGGCCTATGGCTACACCTTC.

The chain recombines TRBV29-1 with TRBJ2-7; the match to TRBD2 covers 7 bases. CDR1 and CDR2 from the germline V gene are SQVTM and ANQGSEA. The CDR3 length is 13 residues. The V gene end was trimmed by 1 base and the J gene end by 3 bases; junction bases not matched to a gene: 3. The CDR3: CSVEGSSGYEQYF. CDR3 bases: TGCAGCGTTGAAGGTTCTAGCGGCTACGAGCAGTACTTC.

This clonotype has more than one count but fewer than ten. The CDR3 sequence: CASSLVPGPKGQALHF. CDR3 nucleotides: TGTGCCAGCAGCTTAGTCCCGGGACCGAAAGGGCAGGCCCTCCACTTT. The chain links TRBV11-2 to TRBJ1-6, with D perhaps TRBD1 (5 bases). This CDR3 comprises 16 residues. Germline V CDR1 and CDR2: SGHAT, FQNNGV. With 1 base removed from V and 14 bases from J, the gap between germline ends came to 21 bases.

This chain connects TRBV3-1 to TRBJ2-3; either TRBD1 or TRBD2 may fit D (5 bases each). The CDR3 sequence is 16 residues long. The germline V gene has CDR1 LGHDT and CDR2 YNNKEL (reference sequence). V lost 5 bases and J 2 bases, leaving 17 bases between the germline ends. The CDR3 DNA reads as TGTGCCAGCAGCGACCGGGACCAACTAAACACAGATACGCAGTATTTT. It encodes CASSDRDQLNTDTQYF.

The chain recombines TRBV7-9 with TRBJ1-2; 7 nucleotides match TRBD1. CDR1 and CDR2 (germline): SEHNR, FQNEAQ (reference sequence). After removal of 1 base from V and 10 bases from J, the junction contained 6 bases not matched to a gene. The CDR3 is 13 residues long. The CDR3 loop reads CASSLEGARLYTF. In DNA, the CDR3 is TGTGCCAGCAGCTTAGAGGGGGCCCGACTCTACACCTTC.

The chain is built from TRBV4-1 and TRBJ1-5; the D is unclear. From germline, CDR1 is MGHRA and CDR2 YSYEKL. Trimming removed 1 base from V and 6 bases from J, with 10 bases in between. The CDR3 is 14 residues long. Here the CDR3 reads CASSQGVSSQPQHF. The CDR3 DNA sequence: TGCGCCAGCAGCCAAGGGGTCTCGAGTCAGCCCCAGCATTTT.

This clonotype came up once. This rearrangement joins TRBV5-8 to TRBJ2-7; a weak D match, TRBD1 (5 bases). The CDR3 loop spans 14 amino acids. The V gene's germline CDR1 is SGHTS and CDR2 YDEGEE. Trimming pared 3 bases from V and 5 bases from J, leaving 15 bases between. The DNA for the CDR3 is TGTGCCAGCAGCTCCCGCAGGGTTGTCGACGAGCAGTACTTC. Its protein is CASSSRRVVDEQYF.

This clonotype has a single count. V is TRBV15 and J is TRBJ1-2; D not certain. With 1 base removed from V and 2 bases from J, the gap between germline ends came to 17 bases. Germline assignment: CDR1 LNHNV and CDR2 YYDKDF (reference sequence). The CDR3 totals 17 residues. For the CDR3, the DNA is TGTGCCACCAGCAGAGGAAGATACGGGGATAAGAACTATGGCTACACCTTC. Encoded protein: CATSRGRYGDKNYGYTF.